This is a list of T cell receptor beta chains from one sample in a study of blood T cell repertoires in COVID-19. The assay was immunoSEQ multiplex PCR, and TCRdb's table has in-frame clones only and misses some. The sample holds approximately 240,000 clones, about 80% seen once. The sequencing sample was made of peripheral blood. Receptor source: a woman in her twenties or thirties who had recovered from COVID-19. Both conserved end residues are part of each CDR3. D genes are given only for firm matches. Size is omitted from some rows. Given values are once, few, many or a class for expanded clones.

CDR3	DNA	V	J	D	size
CASSLGGGGTGELFF	TGCGCCAGCAGCTTGGGGGGGGGAGGAACCGGGGAGCTGTTTTTT	TRBV5-1	TRBJ2-2	TRBD2	NA
CASSSGLAGYTGELFF	TGTGCCAGCAGCTCGGGACTAGCGGGATACACCGGGGAGCTGTTTTTT	TRBV7-7	TRBJ2-2	TRBD2	NA
CASSLGTSGSYYEQYF	TGCGCCAGCAGCTTGGGGACTAGCGGGAGCTATTACGAGCAGTACTTC	TRBV5-1	TRBJ2-7	TRBD2	NA
CSVEDWQGDYGYTF	TGCAGCGTTGAAGATTGGCAGGGGGACTATGGCTACACCTTC	TRBV29-1	TRBJ1-2	TRBD1	NA
CASSRQGALNGYTF	TGTGCCAGTAGTAGACAGGGGGCCCTCAATGGCTACACCTTC	TRBV19	TRBJ1-2	TRBD1	NA
CASSADRGSGNTIYF	TGTGCTAGCAGCGCGGACAGAGGCTCTGGAAACACCATATATTTT	TRBV7-7	TRBJ1-3	NA	few
CSANTNWNTEAFF	TGCAGCGCCAACACGAATTGGAACACTGAAGCTTTCTTT	TRBV29-1	TRBJ1-1	NA	NA
CASSRDLLNTGELFF	TGTGCCAGCAGCCGGGACTTATTGAACACCGGGGAGCTGTTTTTT	TRBV7-9	TRBJ2-2	NA	NA
CAIAPGTSGLTDTQYF	TGTGCCATCGCACCAGGGACTAGCGGACTCACAGATACGCAGTATTTT	TRBV10-3	TRBJ2-3	TRBD2	NA
CASSRFTLAGEIGETQYF	TGTGCCAGCAGCCGTTTTACACTAGCGGGAGAGATTGGAGAGACCCAGTACTTC	TRBV27	TRBJ2-5	TRBD2	NA
CASSPSRTSGNTGELFF	TGTGCCAGCAGCCCTTCCCGGACTAGCGGTAACACCGGGGAGCTGTTTTTT	TRBV13	TRBJ2-2	TRBD2	NA
CASSTKDRGVDTQYF	TGTGCCAGTAGTACCAAAGACAGGGGGGTCGATACGCAGTATTTT	TRBV19	TRBJ2-3	TRBD1	NA
CATSRASGSSYEQYF	TGTGCCACCAGCAGAGCTAGCGGGAGCTCCTACGAGCAGTACTTC	TRBV15	TRBJ2-7	TRBD2	once
CASSVDIGGIYNEQFF	TGTGCCAGCAGCGTAGATATTGGCGGTATCTACAATGAGCAGTTCTTC	TRBV9	TRBJ2-1	NA	NA
CASSIGQAQGSGANVLTF	TGTGCCAGTAGTATAGGACAGGCCCAAGGATCTGGGGCCAACGTCCTGACTTTC	TRBV19	TRBJ2-6	NA	NA
CASSPGGGYSPLHF	TGTGCCAGCAGCCCCGGTGGCGGGTATTCACCCCTCCACTTT	TRBV13	TRBJ1-6	NA	NA
CASSLYRDNEQFF	TGTGCCAGCAGTTTATACAGGGACAATGAGCAGTTCTTC	TRBV28	TRBJ2-1	NA	few
CASSPRYNEQFF	TGTGCCAGCAGTCCTAGGTACAATGAGCAGTTCTTC	TRBV25-1	TRBJ2-1	NA	NA
CASSDFGTSGRNEQFF	TGTGCCAGCAGTGACTTCGGGACTAGCGGGAGAAATGAGCAGTTCTTC	TRBV6-4	TRBJ2-1	TRBD2	NA
CASSSYRGHEQYF	TGTGCCAGCAGCTCCTACAGGGGCCACGAGCAGTACTTC	TRBV9	TRBJ2-7	TRBD1	NA
CASSSLTGSEQYF	TGTGCCAGCAGTTCCCTGACAGGGTCCGAGCAGTACTTC	TRBV6-5	TRBJ2-7	TRBD1	NA
CASSNTGTGDYEQYF	TGTGCCAGTAGTAATACAGGGACAGGGGACTACGAGCAGTACTTC	TRBV19	TRBJ2-7	TRBD1	NA
CASSPRPGTGRLPTNEKLFF	TGTGCCAGCAGCCCCCGCCCCGGGACAGGGAGATTACCAACTAATGAAAAACTGTTTTTT	TRBV7-6	TRBJ1-4	TRBD1	once
CASSYSVFAGHEQYF	TGTGCCAGCAGTTACTCTGTCTTCGCGGGCCACGAGCAGTACTTC	TRBV6-2/TRBV6-3	TRBJ2-7	NA	NA
CASSVGLREKLFF	TGTGCCAGCAGTGTGGGGCTTCGAGAAAAACTGTTTTTT	TRBV12-3/TRBV12-4	TRBJ1-4	NA	NA
CSVEIGGGSSYEQYF	TGCAGCGTTGAAATTGGCGGGGGGAGCTCCTACGAGCAGTACTTC	TRBV29-1	TRBJ2-7	TRBD2	NA
CASTGQANTEAFF	TGTGCCAGCACGGGACAGGCAAACACTGAAGCTTTCTTT	TRBV18	TRBJ1-1	TRBD1	NA
CASKQGVGGYTF	TGTGCCAGCAAACAGGGGGTGGGTGGCTACACCTTC	TRBV3-1/TRBV3-2	TRBJ1-2	TRBD1	few
CASSHPSGVYEQYF	TGTGCCAGCAGCCACCCGTCCGGTGTCTACGAGCAGTACTTC	TRBV5-6	TRBJ2-7	NA	once
CASSPLQSGTGELFF	TGTGCCAGCAGCCCACTTCAATCGGGCACCGGGGAGCTGTTTTTT	TRBV28	TRBJ2-2	NA	NA
CASRSGAGAQETQYF	TGTGCCAGCAGATCAGGAGCGGGAGCACAAGAGACCCAGTACTTC	TRBV7-9	TRBJ2-5	TRBD2	NA
CAISDPTSGRAETQYF	TGTGCCATCAGTGACCCGACTAGCGGGAGGGCAGAGACCCAGTACTTC	TRBV10-3	TRBJ2-5	TRBD2	NA
CASSVGTGGSSPLHF	TGTGCCAGCAGCGTAGGGACAGGGGGGAGTTCACCCCTCCACTTT	TRBV9	TRBJ1-6	TRBD1	NA
CSGQGQGNTGELFF	TGCAGCGGGCAAGGACAGGGGAACACCGGGGAGCTGTTTTTT	TRBV29-1	TRBJ2-2	TRBD1	NA
CASSLETSGGGNEQFF	TGCGCCAGCAGCTTGGAGACTAGCGGAGGAGGGAATGAGCAGTTCTTC	TRBV5-1	TRBJ2-1	TRBD2	few
CASSEWPGLNTEAFF	TGTGCCAGCAGTGAATGGCCAGGGTTGAACACTGAAGCTTTCTTT	TRBV25-1	TRBJ1-1	NA	few
CASSQVGFLQGNAEAFF	TGCGCCAGCAGCCAAGTCGGTTTTTTACAGGGGAACGCTGAAGCTTTCTTT	TRBV4-1	TRBJ1-1	TRBD1	NA
CASSLRYTGELFF	TGTGCCAGCAGCCTCAGGTACACCGGGGAGCTGTTTTTT	TRBV14	TRBJ2-2	NA	NA
CASSQGTGEGGYTF	TGTGCCAGCAGCCAAGGGACAGGGGAAGGTGGCTACACCTTC	TRBV3-1/TRBV3-2	TRBJ1-2	TRBD1	NA
CASGDGFYGYTF	TGTGCCAGCGGCGACGGGTTCTATGGCTACACCTTC	TRBV4-2	TRBJ1-2	NA	NA
CASRAAAGELFF	TGTGCCAGCCGAGCGGCCGCCGGGGAGCTGTTTTTT	TRBV28	TRBJ2-2	NA	NA
CASSSKRQGPQETQYF	TGTGCCAGCAGCTCGAAACGACAGGGCCCCCAAGAGACCCAGTACTTC	TRBV7-6	TRBJ2-5	TRBD1	NA
CATSTYGYTF	TGTGCCACCAGTACATATGGCTACACCTTC	TRBV24-1	TRBJ1-2	NA	NA
CASSLQAGDTQYF	TGTGCCAGCAGCCTCCAAGCGGGGGATACGCAGTATTTT	TRBV7-3	TRBJ2-3	TRBD2	few
CASSLGTSIINEQFF	TGTGCCAGCAGCTTGGGGACTAGTATTATTAATGAGCAGTTCTTC	TRBV5-4	TRBJ2-1	TRBD2	NA
CASRVGQVVNEKLFF	TGTGCCAGCAGAGTGGGGCAGGTGGTTAATGAAAAACTGTTTTTT	TRBV6-5	TRBJ1-4	NA	NA
CASRRETSLSYEQYF	TGTGCCAGCAGACGCGAGACTAGCTTATCCTACGAGCAGTACTTC	TRBV3-1/TRBV3-2	TRBJ2-7	TRBD2	NA